The sequence of this T cell receptor (beta chain) was determined in a study of cytomegalovirus exposure and HLA in healthy donors. Germline values: CDR1 MNHNY, CDR2 SVGAGI (reference sequence). The V and J ends lost 2 bases and 9 bases respectively, with 7 bases between them. The CDR3 runs 11 residues. Vbeta (60) and Jbeta (13) primers were used in the PCR. Clones were sequenced by immunoSEQ multiplex PCR, and TCRdb holds only the in-frame ones, with some missing. The table includes under 150,000 clones, 70% to 75% detected once. Study-level results: Analyses of presence and absence presupposed an approximately uniform sequencing depth across donors.

Turning to this clone: What it recognizes is unknown.

The gene calls are TRBV6-6 and TRBJ1-2; no clear D. Sequenced input: PBMCs. This TCR was sampled from a woman between 35 and 50 years old in good health and CMV-seronegative. The CDR3 region has the DNA TGTGCCAGCAGTTACCTCGGGAGCTACACCTTC. Translated, it gives CASSYLGSYTF.